The 14 T cell receptor beta chains given below trace back to one sample, sequenced in a study of radiotherapy plus CTLA-4 blockade in lung cancer. Produced via immunoSEQ multiplex PCR; TCRdb's table is partial and in-frame only. The data hold more than 75,000 clones, with 72% observed a single time. This material consisted of peripheral blood, taken from a patient treated with radiotherapy plus ipilimumab. The receptors here all came from a human donor with non-small cell lung cancer that progressed on radiotherapy plus ipilimumab.

This clone was detected once. J is TRBJ2-1 and V is TRBV7-9; D is undetermined. The CDR3 runs to 12 residues. V lost 11 bases and J lost 8, with 16 bases in between. Germline V CDR1 and CDR2: SEHNR, FQNEAQ (reference sequence). The CDR3, as DNA: TGTGCCGGTGGTATAGCTAAGGATGAGCAGTTCTTC. It translates to CAGGIAKDEQFF.

The chain uses TRBV30 and TRBJ2-3; D not certain. The CDR3 covers 13 residues. The ends were cut back, 0 bases at V and 6 bases at J, with 10 bases in the middle. CDR1 and CDR2 (germline): GTSNPN, SVGIG (reference sequence). The CDR3 loop reads CAWSVGSEDTQYF. CDR3 nucleotides: TGTGCCTGGAGTGTTGGCTCCGAGGATACGCAGTATTTT.

The chain recombines TRBV5-1 with TRBJ2-7, with 8 bases fitting TRBD1. The CDR3 loop spans 15 amino acids. Per germline, CDR1 SGHRS and CDR2 YFSETQ. Germline trimming cut 4 bases from V and 4 bases from J; bases unmatched to any gene: 10. This chain's CDR3 is CASSRAHRGLYEQYF. The CDR3, as DNA: TGCGCCAGCAGCAGGGCCCACAGGGGGTTGTACGAGCAGTACTTC.

This clone was detected a few times. This sequence joins TRBV29-1 and TRBJ2-7; no definite D call. This CDR3 has 11 amino acids. The V gene's germline CDR1 is SQVTM and CDR2 ANQGSEA. Deletions cut 4 bases from V and 3 bases from J, with 7 bases between. The CDR3 loop reads CSVVLNYEQYF. The DNA for the CDR3 is TGCAGCGTTGTATTGAACTACGAGCAGTACTTC.

This chain uses TRBV7-6 with TRBJ1-1, with a tentative D call TRBD1 (6 bases). CDR1 and CDR2 (germline): SGHVS, FNYEAQ. The V gene lost 2 bases and the J gene lost 4 bases, with 17 bases spanning the gap. The CDR3 spans 16 residues. CDR3 DNA: TGTGCCAGCAGCTTAATCCCCGGGGGGCTCGGCACTGAAGCTTTCTTT. This codes for CASSLIPGGLGTEAFF.

This sequence joins TRBV5-5 and TRBJ2-2, with unresolved D. Trimming took off 2 bases at V and 4 bases at J, with 0 bases between the two ends. The CDR3 sequence is 11 residues long. The germline CDR1 and CDR2 sequences are SGHKS and YYEKEE (reference sequence). CDR3 amino acids: CASSFTGELFF. The DNA of the CDR3 is TGTGCCAGCAGCTTCACCGGGGAGCTGTTTTTT. The whole variable domain, remainder taken from reference TRBV5-5 and TRBJ2-2, is DAGVTQSPTHLIKTRGQQVTLRCSPISGHKSVSWYQQVLGQGPQFIFQYYEKEERGRGNFPDRFSARQFPNYSSELNVNALLLGDSALYLCASSFTGELFFGEGSRLTVL.

Only one count was recorded for this clone. This chain joins TRBV9 and TRBJ1-2; a weak D match, TRBD1 (6 bases). CDR3 size: 14 residues. Germline V gives CDR1 SGDLS, CDR2 YYNGEE. The germline V and J ends were trimmed by 0 bases and 10 bases, with 16 bases remaining between them. The DNA of the CDR3 is TGTGCCAGCAGCGTAGGGTGGGACACCCTTCTCTACACCTTC. It yields the protein CASSVGWDTLLYTF.

This chain uses TRBV21-1 with TRBJ1-3. TRBV21-1 is an annotated pseudogene. CDR3 length: 17 residues. The CDR3: CASRSCLAQHARNTIYF. Written as DNA, the CDR3 is TGTGCCAGCAGGTCTTGCTTAGCTCAACACGCACGAAACACCATATATTTT.

The chain combines TRBV7-8 with TRBJ1-1; TRBD1 matches 7 bases. Trimming removed 4 bases from V and 6 bases from J; junction bases left unmatched: 5. The CDR3 has 13 amino acids. Germline loops: CDR1 SGHVS, CDR2 FQNEAQ. The CDR3 region is CASSWTGQPEAFF. CDR3 sequence (DNA): TGTGCCAGCAGCTGGACAGGTCAACCTGAAGCTTTCTTT.

The V gene is TRBV6-6, the J gene TRBJ1-5, with D possibly TRBD1 on 6 matching bases. The CDR3 runs 15 residues. CDR1 is MNHNY and CDR2 is SVGAGI in the germline V gene (reference sequence). V was pared by 5 bases and J by 2 bases, with 13 bases between. The CDR3 here is CASSKGGGGNQPQHF. CDR3 coding DNA: TGTGCCAGCAGTAAAGGGGGTGGGGGCAATCAGCCCCAGCATTTT.

V gene TRBV5-1 combines with J gene TRBJ2-7, with D perhaps matching TRBD1 (5 bases). V lost 1 base and J 0 bases, leaving 11 bases between the germline ends. In germline, CDR1 is SGHRS, CDR2 YFSETQ. The CDR3 contains 15 residues. The CDR3 bases are TGCGCCAGCAGCTTGCCAGGGCCCCCCTCCTACGAGCAGTACTTC. Translated: CASSLPGPPSYEQYF.

This sequence joins TRBV28 and TRBJ1-1, with 7 bases that match TRBD1. Germline V gives CDR1 MDHEN, CDR2 SYDVKM. The V segment lost 8 bases and the J segment 2 bases; nucleotides outside the gene matches: 8. This CDR3 region has 14 residues. CDR3: CASRQGGLNTEAFF. In DNA, the CDR3 is TGTGCCAGCCGACAGGGCGGACTAAACACTGAAGCTTTCTTT.

In this sample, this clone turned up a few times. Because the CDR3's place on the DNA is in doubt, the DNA is left out and the CDR3 is given as listed by TCRdb. The rearrangement links TRBV19 to TRBJ2-2; TRBD1, as called in the table, went unchecked against the DNA. The CDR3 has 18 amino acids, counting both end residues. CDR1 and CDR2 from the germline V gene are LNHDA and SQIVND (reference sequence). CDR3 amino acids: CASSIDSTSGFDTGELFF.

This clone was observed once. The J gene is TRBJ1-2, the V gene TRBV6-5, with TRBD1 matching 9 bases. Unmatched junction bases numbered 6, after V lost 6 bases and J lost 7 bases. CDR1 MNHEY and CDR2 SVGAGI come from the germline V gene. This CDR3 spans 13 amino acids. The CDR3 sequence: CASRETGGGGYTF. The CDR3 DNA follows: TGTGCCAGCAGGGAGACAGGGGGGGGTGGCTACACCTTC.